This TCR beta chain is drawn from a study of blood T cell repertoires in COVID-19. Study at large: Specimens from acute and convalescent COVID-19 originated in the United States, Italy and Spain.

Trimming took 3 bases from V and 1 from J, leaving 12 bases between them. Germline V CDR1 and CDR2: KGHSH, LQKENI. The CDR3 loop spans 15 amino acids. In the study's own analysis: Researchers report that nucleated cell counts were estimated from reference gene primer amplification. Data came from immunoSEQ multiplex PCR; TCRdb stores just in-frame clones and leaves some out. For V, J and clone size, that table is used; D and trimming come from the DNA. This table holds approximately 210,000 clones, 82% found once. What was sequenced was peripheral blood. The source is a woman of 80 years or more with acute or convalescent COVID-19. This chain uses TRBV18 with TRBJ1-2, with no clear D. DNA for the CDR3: TGTGCCAGCTCACCTGAGTTGCAGGTTAACTATGGCTACACCTTC. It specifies CASSPELQVNYGYTF.